These 2 T cell receptor beta chains share one sample of origin, sequenced in a study of cytomegalovirus exposure and HLA in healthy donors. Amplification used 60 Vbeta primers and 13 Jbeta primers. Assay used: immunoSEQ multiplex PCR; TCRdb lists only in-frame clones, some missing. The repertoire holds some 130,000 clones, more than 70% seen once, with approximately 1% in the top ten. Material for sequencing was PBMCs. The origin of the receptors is a male donor in good health and CMV-seronegative.

This rearrangement joins TRBV5-6 to TRBJ1-1; 8 bases align to TRBD1. This CDR3 spans 16 amino acids. CDR1 SGHDT and CDR2 YYEEEE come from the germline V gene. J was trimmed by 6 bases and V by 4 bases; bases with no gene match: 14. This CDR3 is CASSNYRTGKKSEAFF. In nucleotides, the CDR3 is TGTGCCAGCAGCAATTATAGGACAGGGAAAAAGTCTGAAGCTTTCTTT.

The gene calls are TRBV2 and TRBJ2-3, with D tentatively TRBD1 (5 bases). This CDR3 contains 15 residues. The germline V gene encodes CDR1 SNHLY and CDR2 FYNNEI. The V and J ends lost 0 bases and 2 bases respectively, with 9 bases between them. The CDR3 DNA sequence: TGTGCCAGCAGTGAAGCGCAGGGCCCCACAGATACGCAGTATTTT. Its protein product is CASSEAQGPTDTQYF.